This T cell receptor (beta chain) was sequenced in a study of cytomegalovirus exposure and HLA in healthy donors. Whole-study results and caveats: In an earlier analysis, productive rearrangement rates for most beta V segments clustered near 87% or 30%.

CDR3 size: 15 residues. A note on this clone: What it recognizes is unknown.

Primers: 60 Vbeta forward and 13 Jbeta reverse. TCRdb's copy holds only in-frame clones and misses some; the assay was immunoSEQ multiplex PCR. The sample comprises under 250,000 clones, around 83% of which are singletons, and 2.5% to 3.5% rests with the top ten. The chain couples TRBV21-1 to TRBJ1-2. TRBV21-1 is a pseudogene segment. Sample: PBMCs. The source of this sequence is a woman aged 40 to 55 in good health and CMV-seronegative. The DNA of the CDR3 is TGTGCCAGCAGCAATCCGGAGTCGGGGGGCACTGGCTACACCTTC. Residues: CASSNPESGGTGYTF.